The sequence of this TCR beta chain was determined in a study of blood T cells in healthy people across ages. General study findings and limits: Comparison with aged donors showed that long-lived donors had more naive CD4+ cells and higher diversity.

For this clonotype: What it binds is not known.

Caucasian, healthy and from Russia, the donors were aged between 6 and 90. Donors gave approximately 9.9 milliliters of peripheral blood apiece. Together with a sample-barcoded 5' primer, a J-beta primer mix was included in a second PCR lasting about 7 to 11 cycles. Each cDNA was tagged by a template-switch adaptor containing 12 random nucleotides. Each CDR3 protein is one row after TCRdb ran MiXCR on the 5' RACE reads. Of about 380,000 distinct CDR3 sequences listed, roughly half are singletons. V was clipped by 7 bases and J by 1 base, with 10 bases between them. This CDR3 is built from 13 residues. CDR1 MNHNS and CDR2 SASEGT come from the germline V gene.

The sequenced sample was blood. The chain uses TRBV6-1 and TRBJ1-1; D remains unclear. The clonotype was recovered from a man aged 55 to 70 in good health. CDR3 amino acids: CASKAIGNTEAFF. The CDR3 bases are TGTGCCAGCAAGGCAATTGGGAACACTGAAGCTTTCTTT.